Listed below are T cell receptor beta chains from one sample, sequenced in a study of early T cells in non-severe SARS-CoV-2 infection. TCRdb reprocessed the 5' RACE reads via MiXCR and lists one record per CDR3 protein. Among fewer than 85,000 distinct CDR3 sequences, about 12% were seen once, and the ten largest hold around 6%. Sequenced input: whole blood. These receptors were collected from an adult who was a healthcare worker with PCR-confirmed SARS-CoV-2 infection or an uninfected control (not recorded which). The CDR3 runs from the conserved cysteine through the conserved F or W. The order of the fields is J gene, V gene, CDR3 protein.

j_gene: TRBJ1-5; v_gene: TRBV11-2; CDR3aa: CASSLNGAYSNQPQHF
j_gene: TRBJ2-3; v_gene: TRBV24-1; CDR3aa: CATSDGTADSTDTQYF
j_gene: TRBJ2-1; v_gene: TRBV25-1; CDR3aa: CATKTYNEQFF
j_gene: TRBJ2-1; v_gene: TRBV9; CDR3aa: CASSVDDNEQFF
j_gene: TRBJ1-3; v_gene: TRBV7-2; CDR3aa: CASSPRDYSGNTIYF
j_gene: TRBJ1-5; v_gene: TRBV10-1; CDR3aa: CASSEIRDGRNQPQHF
j_gene: TRBJ1-1; v_gene: TRBV2; CDR3aa: CASQGAVQNTEAFF
j_gene: TRBJ2-4; v_gene: TRBV6-2/TRBV6-3; CDR3aa: CASSPTLDIQYF
j_gene: TRBJ2-3; v_gene: TRBV20-1; CDR3aa: CSANNPGLAGGPYRDTQYF
j_gene: TRBJ1-3; v_gene: TRBV4-1; CDR3aa: CASSQDGTYSSGNTIYF
j_gene: TRBJ1-5; v_gene: TRBV24-1; CDR3aa: CATSDPGTGNQPQHF
j_gene: TRBJ1-6; v_gene: TRBV6-5; CDR3aa: CASSYTRDRDLSPLHF
j_gene: TRBJ1-6; v_gene: TRBV28; CDR3aa: CASSSPGQAIHF
j_gene: TRBJ2-1; v_gene: TRBV12-3/TRBV12-4; CDR3aa: CASSSGGRYNEQFF
j_gene: TRBJ2-3; v_gene: TRBV5-5; CDR3aa: CASSLATRVLTDTQYF
j_gene: TRBJ1-1; v_gene: TRBV6-4; CDR3aa: CASSDSHIGGNTEAFF
j_gene: TRBJ2-1; v_gene: TRBV3-1; CDR3aa: CASSSRGGQARENEQFF
j_gene: TRBJ2-1; v_gene: TRBV12-3/TRBV12-4; CDR3aa: CASSLSNEQFF
j_gene: TRBJ1-2; v_gene: TRBV3-1; CDR3aa: CASSPLRGDGYTF
j_gene: TRBJ2-6; v_gene: TRBV10-1; CDR3aa: CASSGGEGSGANVLTF
j_gene: TRBJ1-1; v_gene: TRBV29-1; CDR3aa: CSVEDNTEAFF
j_gene: TRBJ2-7; v_gene: TRBV6-5; CDR3aa: CASSYPGEPEQYF
j_gene: TRBJ2-1; v_gene: TRBV7-2; CDR3aa: CASSFRGTEQFF
j_gene: TRBJ2-1; v_gene: TRBV29-1; CDR3aa: CSVGRGSNEQFF
j_gene: TRBJ2-3; v_gene: TRBV20-1; CDR3aa: CSARDFRKPDTQYF
j_gene: TRBJ1-6; v_gene: TRBV20-1; CDR3aa: CSARRSAGRWGNSPLHF
j_gene: TRBJ2-7; v_gene: TRBV18; CDR3aa: CASSPAPTRSSYEQYF
j_gene: TRBJ1-1; v_gene: TRBV6-1; CDR3aa: CASSDRGQRNTEAFF
j_gene: TRBJ2-3; v_gene: TRBV6-4; CDR3aa: CASSGGLGRGTDTQYF
j_gene: TRBJ2-7; v_gene: TRBV18; CDR3aa: CASSPPHNEQYF
j_gene: TRBJ2-7; v_gene: TRBV20-1; CDR3aa: CSASGGPYEQYF
j_gene: TRBJ2-1; v_gene: TRBV12-3/TRBV12-4; CDR3aa: CASSYTSGGDNEQFF
j_gene: TRBJ2-2; v_gene: TRBV7-6; CDR3aa: CASSSHLGGESRGELFF
j_gene: TRBJ1-5; v_gene: TRBV6-2/TRBV6-3; CDR3aa: CASSRGGTGNQPQHF
j_gene: TRBJ1-2; v_gene: TRBV5-1; CDR3aa: CASSLVPLQAGYTF
j_gene: TRBJ2-7; v_gene: TRBV7-8; CDR3aa: CASSFSNEQYF
j_gene: TRBJ2-1; v_gene: TRBV4-1; CDR3aa: CASSQGRGWNEQFF